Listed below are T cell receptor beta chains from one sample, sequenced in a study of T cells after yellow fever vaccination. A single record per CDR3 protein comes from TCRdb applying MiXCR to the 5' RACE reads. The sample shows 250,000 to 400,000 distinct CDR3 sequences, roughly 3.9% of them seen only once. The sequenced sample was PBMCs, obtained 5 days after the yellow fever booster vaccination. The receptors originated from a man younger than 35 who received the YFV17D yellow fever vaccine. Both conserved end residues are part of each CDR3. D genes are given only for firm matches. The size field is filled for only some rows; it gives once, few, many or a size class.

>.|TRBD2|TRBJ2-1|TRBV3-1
TGTGCCAGCAGCCAAGCCGGGACTAGCGGGGGTAGCTCCTACAATGAGCAGTTCTTC
CASSQAGTSGGSSYNEQFF
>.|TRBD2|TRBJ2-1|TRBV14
TGTGCCAGCAGCCAAGAATCGGGGCTGGTGAAGCGGGGGGTGTCCAATGAGCAGTTCTTC
CASSQESGLVKRGVSNEQFF
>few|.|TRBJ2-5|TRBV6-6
TGTGCCAGCAGTTGGGTTTTGGCGGAGACCCAGTACTTC
CASSWVLAETQYF
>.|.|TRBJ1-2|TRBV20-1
TGCAGTGCCCGCGAAAGGGGCCTTTCCAACTATGGCTACACCTTC
CSARERGLSNYGYTF
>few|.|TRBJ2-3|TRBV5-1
TGCGCCAGCAGCCGGGTGGTCACAGATACGCAGTATTTT
CASSRVVTDTQYF
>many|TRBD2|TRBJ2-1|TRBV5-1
TGCGCCAGCAGGCCCGCTAGCGGGGGGTTCAATGAGCAGTTCTTC
CASRPASGGFNEQFF
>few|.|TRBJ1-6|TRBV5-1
TGCGCCAGCAGCCCCGGGCACGGCGCCTATAATTCACCCCTCCACTTT
CASSPGHGAYNSPLHF
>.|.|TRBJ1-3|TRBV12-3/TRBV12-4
TGTGCCAGCAGTTTTTCAGTTTTCGGAAACACCATATATTTT
CASSFSVFGNTIYF
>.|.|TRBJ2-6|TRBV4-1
TGCGCCAGCAGCCAAGCTAGAATTCTGGCCAACGTCCTGACTTTC
CASSQARILANVLTF
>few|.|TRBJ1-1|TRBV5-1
TGCGCCAGCAACGCGGGGCAGATGAACACTGAAGCTTTCTTT
CASNAGQMNTEAFF